The clone carrying this TCR beta chain has just a few counts. This entry comes from a study of identical twins. Germline CDR1 MNHEY, CDR2 SMNVEV (reference sequence). J lost 6 bases, V lost 5 bases, and 13 bases had no gene match. The CDR3 has 16 residues. TCRdb redid the calling of the 5' RACE reads with MiXCR, one entry per CDR3 protein. The table records 1.5 million or so distinct CDR3 sequences, around 33% of them present only once. Material: cord blood. The sequence was obtained from a newborn girl in good health. The chain employs TRBV27 and TRBJ1-2; 9 nucleotides agree with TRBD1. The CDR3: CASSDTKGQGRNGYTF. In DNA, the CDR3 is TGTGCCAGCAGTGACACAAAGGGACAGGGAAGAAATGGCTACACCTTC.